A selection of T cell receptor beta chains follows, all from one sample in a study of early T cells in non-severe SARS-CoV-2 infection. Each CDR3 protein is one row after TCRdb ran MiXCR on the 5' RACE reads. The repertoire includes tens of thousands of distinct CDR3 sequences, just under 15% of them detected once, and 5.5% sits in the top ten. Sequenced: whole blood. These receptors all stem from an adult who was a healthcare worker with PCR-confirmed SARS-CoV-2 infection or an uninfected control (not recorded which). Each CDR3 is given with its conserved first and last residue. The order of the fields is CDR3 protein, CDR3 DNA, D gene, V gene, clone size, J gene. The D gene is left open where the match is weak. A clone size is listed for some rows: how often the clone was seen (once, few, many), or a class if it is expanded.

CDR3: CASSLRTGPVEQYF; DNA: TGCGCCAGCAGCCTACGGACAGGGCCCGTCGAGCAGTACTTC; D: TRBD1; V: TRBV5-1; size: NA; J: TRBJ2-7
CDR3: CASSPGASNTGELFF; DNA: TGTGCCAGCAGCCCAGGGGCTTCGAACACCGGGGAGCTGTTTTTT; D: NA; V: TRBV11-2; size: many; J: TRBJ2-2
CDR3: CASSPGLAGGRGQETQYF; DNA: TGTGCCAGCAGCCCTGGACTAGCGGGAGGTAGAGGCCAAGAGACCCAGTACTTC; D: TRBD2; V: TRBV7-8; size: NA; J: TRBJ2-5
CDR3: CSAKEGRLSTDTQYF; DNA: TGCAGTGCAAAGGAGGGCCGTCTTAGCACAGATACGCAGTATTTT; D: NA; V: TRBV20-1; size: NA; J: TRBJ2-3
CDR3: CATSRRQGSYNEQFF; DNA: TGTGCCACCAGCAGGAGACAGGGTTCATACAATGAGCAGTTCTTC; D: TRBD1; V: TRBV15; size: NA; J: TRBJ2-1
CDR3: CASSPPYQETQYF; DNA: TGTGCCAGCAGCCCACCGTACCAAGAGACCCAGTACTTC; D: NA; V: TRBV7-9; size: few; J: TRBJ2-5
CDR3: CASSTASGRVIDTQYF; DNA: TGTGCCAGCAGCACCGCTAGCGGGAGGGTTATAGATACGCAGTATTTT; D: TRBD2; V: TRBV7-2; size: NA; J: TRBJ2-3
CDR3: CASSPDYNTDTQYF; DNA: TGTGCCAGCAGCCCGGACTACAACACAGATACGCAGTATTTT; D: NA; V: TRBV7-2; size: few; J: TRBJ2-3
CDR3: CSALGHMNTEAFF; DNA: TGCAGTGCTTTGGGACATATGAACACTGAAGCTTTCTTT; D: NA; V: TRBV20-1; size: many; J: TRBJ1-1
CDR3: CASSYSMDRGYEQYF; DNA: TGTGCCAGCAGTTACTCGATGGACAGGGGTTACGAGCAGTACTTC; D: TRBD1; V: TRBV6-5; size: many; J: TRBJ2-7
CDR3: CASSLEPRETQYF; DNA: TGCGCCAGCAGCTTGGAGCCTCGGGAGACCCAGTACTTC; D: NA; V: TRBV5-1; size: NA; J: TRBJ2-5
CDR3: CASSVEGSPNEQFF; DNA: TGTGCCAGCAGCGTAGAAGGGAGTCCCAATGAGCAGTTCTTC; D: NA; V: TRBV9; size: few; J: TRBJ2-1
CDR3: CARSLDRGFYNEQFF; DNA: TGTGCCAGAAGCTTGGATCGGGGCTTTTACAATGAGCAGTTCTTC; D: NA; V: TRBV5-3; size: many; J: TRBJ2-1
CDR3: CSARDRTSGTLSEQYF; DNA: TGCAGTGCTAGAGATCGGACTAGCGGGACCCTCTCCGAGCAGTACTTC; D: TRBD2; V: TRBV20-1; size: many; J: TRBJ2-7
CDR3: CASSLGAGGNTGELFF; DNA: TGTGCCAGCAGCTTAGGAGCGGGAGGAAACACCGGGGAGCTGTTTTTT; D: TRBD2; V: TRBV7-2; size: NA; J: TRBJ2-2
CDR3: CSARPQDREAAQHF; DNA: TGCAGTGCTAGACCCCAGGACAGGGAGGCAGCCCAGCATTTT; D: TRBD1; V: TRBV20-1; size: few; J: TRBJ1-5